The clone carrying this T cell receptor beta chain was seen a few times. The authors' processing: Using reference gene primer amplification, nucleated cell counts were estimated. Profiled with immunoSEQ multiplex PCR; TCRdb holds only in-frame clones, not every one. V, J and clone size reflect that table, while D and trimming were determined from the DNA. The sample has about 35,000 clones, around 87% seen once. This sample was taken from a study of blood T cell repertoires in COVID-19. The overall study: The study drew acute and convalescent COVID-19 samples from the United States, Italy and Spain. T cells, B-cell-depleted T cells, or PBMCs provided the cDNA or gDNA that served as material.

V was clipped by 4 bases and J by 6 bases, with 18 bases between them. Germline V CDR1 and CDR2: KGHDR, SFDVKD. This CDR3 is built from 15 residues. This sequence originates from a human donor in a cohort sampled during active COVID-19. The sequenced sample was peripheral blood. This rearrangement joins TRBV24-1 to TRBJ2-7, with D possibly matching TRBD2 (5 bases). The CDR3 is CATSEGGGSPREQYF. Written as DNA, the CDR3 is TGTGCCACCAGTGAAGGTGGAGGATCGCCCCGCGAGCAGTACTTC.